Listed below are T cell receptor beta chains from one sample, sequenced in a study of blood T cell repertoires in COVID-19. The repertoire was sequenced with immunoSEQ multiplex PCR; TCRdb's copy has only in-frame clones and lacks some. The sample contains around 290,000 clones, more than 80% of which appear only once. The material sequenced was PBMCs or T cells enriched from blood (not recorded which). The receptors derive from a woman aged 30 to 39 who had recovered from COVID-19. Each CDR3 is given with its conserved first and last residue. D genes are given only for firm matches. Rows may omit the clone size; those that give it use once, few, many or a size class.

v_gene	d_gene	j_gene	abundance	CDR3nt	CDR3aa
TRBV7-5	NA	TRBJ2-7	NA	TGTGCCAGAAGCTTATTCGAGGCGGATTACCTCTCCTACGAGCAGTACTTC	CARSLFEADYLSYEQYF
TRBV5-1	NA	TRBJ2-2	NA	TGCGCCAGCAGCCCGGGACACCTGAACACCGGGGAGCTGTTTTTT	CASSPGHLNTGELFF
TRBV5-4	TRBD1	TRBJ2-2	NA	TGTGCCAGCACACCATCGACAGGGCCCCCTTACGGGGAGCTGTTTTTT	CASTPSTGPPYGELFF
TRBV19	NA	TRBJ1-5	NA	TGTGCCAGTAGTATATATAGGCGGCAGAATCAGCCCCAGCATTTT	CASSIYRRQNQPQHF
TRBV5-1	TRBD1	TRBJ2-7	once	TGCGCCAGCAGTTTTGGGGACAGCTCCTACGAGCAGTACTTC	CASSFGDSSYEQYF
TRBV28	NA	TRBJ2-2	NA	TGTGCCAGCCAAAGACGAGACAGGGAGCTGTTTTTT	CASQRRDRELFF
TRBV13	NA	TRBJ1-5	NA	TGTGCCAGCAGCTATTCGGGGGATCAGCCCCAGCATTTT	CASSYSGDQPQHF
TRBV10-3	NA	TRBJ1-4	once	TGTGCCACCTTGAAGGGGCCGAATGAAAAACTGTTTTTT	CATLKGPNEKLFF
TRBV7-2	TRBD1	TRBJ2-7	NA	TGTGCCAGCAGCTTAGCTGGGACAGGGGAATACGAGCAGTACTTC	CASSLAGTGEYEQYF
TRBV15	NA	TRBJ2-7	NA	TGTGCCACCAGCAGAGATCTCCCCCCTAGCCGCTACTACGAGCAGTACTTC	CATSRDLPPSRYYEQYF
TRBV5-1	NA	TRBJ1-3	NA	TGCGCCAGCAGCCGGGTCGGGGGAAACACCATATATTTT	CASSRVGGNTIYF
TRBV30	TRBD1	TRBJ1-5	few	TGTGCCTGGAGTGGGACAGGGGATCAGCCCCAGCATTTT	CAWSGTGDQPQHF
TRBV11-3	TRBD2	TRBJ2-5	NA	TGTGCCAGCAGCTTAGGGTCGCTCGCGGGAGGGGTAGAGACCCAGTACTTC	CASSLGSLAGGVETQYF
TRBV27	NA	TRBJ2-1	NA	TGTGCCAGCGGGAGGTGGGCCTACAATGAGCAGTTCTTC	CASGRWAYNEQFF
TRBV19	NA	TRBJ1-4	NA	TGTGCCAGTAGTAAGAACAAACCAACTAATGAAAAACTGTTTTTT	CASSKNKPTNEKLFF
TRBV7-9	NA	TRBJ1-4	NA	TGTGCCAGCAGCTTTGGGACTCAGGGAGGTGGTGAAAAACTGTTTTTT	CASSFGTQGGGEKLFF
TRBV6-2/TRBV6-3	NA	TRBJ2-5	NA	TGTGCCAGCAGTTACCTCTTCGGGAGTGGCGGAGAGACCCAGTACTTC	CASSYLFGSGGETQYF
TRBV7-2	NA	TRBJ1-2	NA	TGTGCCAGCAGCCCCGAGGGGGTTACCGGCTACACCTTC	CASSPEGVTGYTF
TRBV27	NA	TRBJ1-5	NA	TGTGCCAGCAGGGGCCTGGGTGGCAATCAGCCCCAGCATTTT	CASRGLGGNQPQHF
TRBV5-1	NA	TRBJ2-1	NA	TGCGCCAGCGGTCGGTTCGCGGCCAGTGAGCAGTTCTTC	CASGRFAASEQFF
TRBV18	TRBD1	TRBJ2-3	NA	TGTGCCAGCTCACCCCGACAGGGATCAGATACGCAGTATTTT	CASSPRQGSDTQYF
TRBV2	NA	TRBJ1-6	NA	TGTGCCAGCAAGGACTTTCGTGGCAATTCACCCCTCCACTTT	CASKDFRGNSPLHF
TRBV19	NA	TRBJ2-7	NA	TGTGCCAGTAGTATGTCAACTGAATCCGAGCAGTACTTC	CASSMSTESEQYF
TRBV10-2	TRBD1	TRBJ2-7	NA	TGCGCCAGCAGTGAAACAGGGGACGAGCAGTACTTC	CASSETGDEQYF
TRBV28	TRBD1	TRBJ1-5	few	TGTGCCAGCAGTTTTCTCCAGGGGGGACAGCCCCAGCATTTT	CASSFLQGGQPQHF
TRBV27	NA	TRBJ1-1	NA	TGTGCCAGCAGTTTACGACGGGGGAACACTGAAGCTTTCTTT	CASSLRRGNTEAFF
TRBV6-5	NA	TRBJ1-2	NA	TGTGCCAGCAACTCAGGGCCAGGGAACTATGGCTACACCTTC	CASNSGPGNYGYTF
TRBV28	TRBD1	TRBJ2-7	NA	TGTGCCAGCACCCCCGGGTTAGGGGGCAGTTACGAGCAGTACTTC	CASTPGLGGSYEQYF
TRBV5-1	NA	TRBJ2-3	few	TGCGCCAGCAGCCCCTCCGGTTCAGGCCGGGGGATAACAGATACGCAGTATTTT	CASSPSGSGRGITDTQYF
TRBV15	NA	TRBJ2-7	NA	TGTGCCACCAGCACCCGACTTAAAAACTACGAGCAGTACTTC	CATSTRLKNYEQYF
TRBV7-2	TRBD1	TRBJ1-1	NA	TGTGCCAGCAGCATTTACAGGGGAAGCACTGAAGCTTTCTTT	CASSIYRGSTEAFF
TRBV12-3/TRBV12-4	NA	TRBJ2-5	few	TGTGCCAGCAGTTTACTCGAGACCCAGTACTTC	CASSLLETQYF
TRBV6-2/TRBV6-3	NA	TRBJ2-7	NA	TGTGCCAGCAGCTCCCTCTACGAGCAGTACTTC	CASSSLYEQYF
TRBV4-2	TRBD2	TRBJ2-1	NA	TGTGCCAGCAGCCGACTAGCGGTGATGGAGCAGTTCTTC	CASSRLAVMEQFF
TRBV18	NA	TRBJ1-4	NA	TGTGCCAGCTCACCCCCTTCGGCGGGGGTCAATGAAAAACTGTTTTTT	CASSPPSAGVNEKLFF
TRBV21-1	NA	TRBJ2-7	few	NA	CASSPGGGWASGIYEQYF
TRBV7-3	TRBD1	TRBJ2-2	NA	TGTGCCAGCAGCCAGGGACAGGGGTACACCGGGGAGCTGTTTTTT	CASSQGQGYTGELFF
TRBV6-4	NA	TRBJ1-1	NA	TGTGCCAGCAGTGAGTCCCGGAACACTGAAGCTTTCTTT	CASSESRNTEAFF
TRBV19	TRBD1	TRBJ1-2	NA	TGTGCCAGTAGTATTCCGGGACAGTCCTTTTATGGCTACACCTTC	CASSIPGQSFYGYTF
TRBV28	NA	TRBJ1-1	NA	TGTGCCAGCAGTCATAGACTGGGGAGAGTAGAAACTGAAGCTTTCTTT	CASSHRLGRVETEAFF
TRBV25-1	TRBD1	TRBJ1-4	NA	TGTGCCAGCAGTGAATGGACAGGGGGATCGGAAAAACTGTTTTTT	CASSEWTGGSEKLFF
TRBV6-5	TRBD1	TRBJ1-2	NA	TGTGCCAGCAGTATTGGACAGGGCGATGGCTACACCTTC	CASSIGQGDGYTF
TRBV5-1	TRBD1	TRBJ1-1	once	TGCGCCAGCAGCTTGGCCGTCCGACAGGGTTTGAACACTGAAGCTTTCTTT	CASSLAVRQGLNTEAFF
TRBV28	NA	TRBJ1-4	NA	TGTGCCAGCACCGAGACAGGTGCAACTAATGAAAAACTGTTTTTT	CASTETGATNEKLFF
TRBV19	NA	TRBJ2-1	NA	TGTGCCAGTAGTACCGAATCTAGCACGGCCTACAATGAGCAGTTCTTC	CASSTESSTAYNEQFF
TRBV10-3	NA	TRBJ2-1	NA	TGTGCCATCGGACGGGACTCCTTATACGATGAGCAGTTCTTC	CAIGRDSLYDEQFF
TRBV9	TRBD1	TRBJ1-4	NA	TGTGCCAGCAGCGTAGGGGGGACAGGGAGGGAAAAACTGTTTTTT	CASSVGGTGREKLFF
TRBV7-2	TRBD2	TRBJ2-5	NA	TGTGCCAGCAGCTTTGGGACTAGCGGGCTCGAGACCCAGTACTTC	CASSFGTSGLETQYF
TRBV4-1	TRBD1	TRBJ1-3	NA	TGCGCCAGCAGCCAAGGCTCCCCAGGGACAGCAGGAAACACCATATATTTT	CASSQGSPGTAGNTIYF
TRBV28	NA	TRBJ2-7	NA	TGTGCCAGCAGCCAAGCGACCGGGGCCTACGAGCAGTACTTC	CASSQATGAYEQYF
TRBV9	NA	TRBJ2-3	NA	TGTGCCAGCAGCGTAGCGGGAGCCGGTGGAGATACGCAGTATTTT	CASSVAGAGGDTQYF
TRBV7-3	NA	TRBJ2-2	once	TGTGCCAGCAGCCTACAGGGTGTCGGGGAGCTGTTTTTT	CASSLQGVGELFF
TRBV5-5	TRBD2	TRBJ2-1	NA	TGTGCCAGCAGCTTGCGGCTAGCGGGAGATTTCAATGAGCAGTTCTTC	CASSLRLAGDFNEQFF